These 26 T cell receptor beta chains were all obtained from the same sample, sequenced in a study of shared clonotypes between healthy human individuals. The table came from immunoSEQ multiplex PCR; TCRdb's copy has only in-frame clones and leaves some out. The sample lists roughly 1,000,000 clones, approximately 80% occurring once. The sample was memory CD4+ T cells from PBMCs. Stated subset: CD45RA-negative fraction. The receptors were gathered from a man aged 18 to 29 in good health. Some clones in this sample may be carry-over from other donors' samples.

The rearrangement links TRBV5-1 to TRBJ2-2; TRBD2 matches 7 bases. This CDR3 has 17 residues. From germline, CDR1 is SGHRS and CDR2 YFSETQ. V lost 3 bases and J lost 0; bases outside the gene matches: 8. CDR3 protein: CASSSGASGTNTGELFF. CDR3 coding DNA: TGCGCCAGCAGCTCCGGGGCTAGCGGAACGAACACCGGGGAGCTGTTTTTT.

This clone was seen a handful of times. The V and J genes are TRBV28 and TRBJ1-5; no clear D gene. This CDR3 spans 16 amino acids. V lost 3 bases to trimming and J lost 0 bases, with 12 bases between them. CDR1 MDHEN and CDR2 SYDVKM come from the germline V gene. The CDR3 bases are TGTGCCAGCAGTTTGGTTATTAGTTATAGCAATCAGCCCCAGCATTTT. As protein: CASSLVISYSNQPQHF.

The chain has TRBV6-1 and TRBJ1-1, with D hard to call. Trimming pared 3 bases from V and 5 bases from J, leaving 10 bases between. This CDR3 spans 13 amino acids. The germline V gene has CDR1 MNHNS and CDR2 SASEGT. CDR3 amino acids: CASSEQRGTEAFF. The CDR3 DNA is TGTGCCAGCAGTGAGCAAAGAGGGACTGAAGCTTTCTTT.

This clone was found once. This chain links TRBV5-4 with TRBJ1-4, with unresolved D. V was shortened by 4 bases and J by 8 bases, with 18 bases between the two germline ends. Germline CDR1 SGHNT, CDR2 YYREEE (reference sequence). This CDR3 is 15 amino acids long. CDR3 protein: CASSQGTSVGEKLFF. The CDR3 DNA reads TGTGCCAGCAGCCAAGGAACGTCAGTGGGGGAAAAACTGTTTTTT.

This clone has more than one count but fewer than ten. The CDR3 sequence is CAIKQGNTEAFF. The DNA of the CDR3 is TGTGCCATCAAACAGGGGAACACTGAAGCTTTCTTT. The chain links TRBV10-3 to TRBJ1-1, with D tentatively TRBD1 (6 bases). V was trimmed by 7 bases and J by 1 base, leaving 7 bases between them. Germline CDR1 is ENHRY and CDR2 is SYGVKD. The CDR3 has 12 residues.

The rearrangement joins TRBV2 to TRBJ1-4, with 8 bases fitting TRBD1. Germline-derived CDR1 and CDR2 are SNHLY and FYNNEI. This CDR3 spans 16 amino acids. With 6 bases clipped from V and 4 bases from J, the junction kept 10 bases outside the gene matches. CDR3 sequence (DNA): TGTGCCAGCAGGAGACAGGGGATGGGCAATAATGAAAAACTGTTTTTT. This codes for CASRRQGMGNNEKLFF.

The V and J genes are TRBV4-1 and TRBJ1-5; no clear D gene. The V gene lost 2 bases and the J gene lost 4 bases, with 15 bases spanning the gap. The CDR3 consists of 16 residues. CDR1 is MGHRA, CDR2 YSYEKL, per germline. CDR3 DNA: TGCGCCAGCAGCCAAACCGAGGGCGGAGGGAATCAGCCCCAGCATTTT. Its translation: CASSQTEGGGNQPQHF.

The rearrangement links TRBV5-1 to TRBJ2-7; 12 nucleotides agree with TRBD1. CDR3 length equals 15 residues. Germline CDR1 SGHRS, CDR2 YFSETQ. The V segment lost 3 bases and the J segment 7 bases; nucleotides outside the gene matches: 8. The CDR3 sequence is CASSSSGQGAGEQYF. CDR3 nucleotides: TGCGCCAGCAGCTCTTCGGGACAGGGGGCAGGAGAGCAGTACTTC.

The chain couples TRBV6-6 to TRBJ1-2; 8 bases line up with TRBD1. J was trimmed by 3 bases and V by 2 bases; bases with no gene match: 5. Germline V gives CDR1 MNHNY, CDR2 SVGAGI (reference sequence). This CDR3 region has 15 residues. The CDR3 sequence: CASSYPGGADYGYTF. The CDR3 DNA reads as TGTGCCAGCAGTTACCCAGGGGGCGCGGACTATGGCTACACCTTC.

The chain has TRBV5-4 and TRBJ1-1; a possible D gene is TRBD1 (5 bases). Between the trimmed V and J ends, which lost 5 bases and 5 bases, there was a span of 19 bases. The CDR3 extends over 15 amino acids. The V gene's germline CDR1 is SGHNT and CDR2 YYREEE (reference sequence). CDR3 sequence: CASRDNQGVPTEAFF. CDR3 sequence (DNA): TGTGCCAGCAGGGATAACCAGGGAGTCCCAACTGAAGCTTTCTTT.

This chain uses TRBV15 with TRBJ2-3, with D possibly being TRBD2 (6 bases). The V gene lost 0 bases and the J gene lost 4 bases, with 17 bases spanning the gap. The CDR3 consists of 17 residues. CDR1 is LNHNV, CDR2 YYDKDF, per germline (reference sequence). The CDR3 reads CATSRDWTGVEADTQYF. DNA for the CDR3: TGTGCCACCAGCAGAGATTGGACGGGAGTGGAGGCAGATACGCAGTATTTT.

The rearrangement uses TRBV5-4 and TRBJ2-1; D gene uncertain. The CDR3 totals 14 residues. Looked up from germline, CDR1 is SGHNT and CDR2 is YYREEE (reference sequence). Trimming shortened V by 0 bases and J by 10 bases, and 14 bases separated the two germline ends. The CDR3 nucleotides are TGTGCCAGCAGCTTGGACTCCAGCATGGGCGAGCAGTTCTTC. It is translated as CASSLDSSMGEQFF.

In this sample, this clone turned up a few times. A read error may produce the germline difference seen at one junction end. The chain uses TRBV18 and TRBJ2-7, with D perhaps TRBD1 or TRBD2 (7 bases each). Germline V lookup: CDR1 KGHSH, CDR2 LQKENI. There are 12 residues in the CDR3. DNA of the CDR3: TGTGCCAGCTCACCGTCGACAGGGCCCGGGAGGTTC. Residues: CASSPSTGPGRF.

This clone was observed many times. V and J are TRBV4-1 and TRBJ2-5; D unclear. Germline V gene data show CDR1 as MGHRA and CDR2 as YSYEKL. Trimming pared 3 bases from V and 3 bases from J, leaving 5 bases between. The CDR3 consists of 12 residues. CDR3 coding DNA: TGCGCCAGCAGCCAGCATGAAGAGACCCAGTACTTC. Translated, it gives CASSQHEETQYF.

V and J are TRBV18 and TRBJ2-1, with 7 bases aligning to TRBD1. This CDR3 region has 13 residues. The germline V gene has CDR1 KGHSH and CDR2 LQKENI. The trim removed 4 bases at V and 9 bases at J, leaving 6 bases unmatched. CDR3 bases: TGTGCCAGCTCACGCGAGGGGGCGGGTGAGCAGTTCTTC. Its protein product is CASSREGAGEQFF.

CDR3 protein: CASSIVPGRGTEAFF. CDR3 in DNA: TGTGCCAGTAGTATAGTCCCAGGCCGGGGGACTGAAGCTTTCTTT. The V gene is TRBV19, the J gene TRBJ1-1, with TRBD1 as a possible D gene (5 bases). CDR1 and CDR2 (germline): LNHDA, SQIVND (reference sequence). The CDR3 is 15 residues long. V was trimmed by 1 base and J by 5 bases, leaving 14 bases between them.

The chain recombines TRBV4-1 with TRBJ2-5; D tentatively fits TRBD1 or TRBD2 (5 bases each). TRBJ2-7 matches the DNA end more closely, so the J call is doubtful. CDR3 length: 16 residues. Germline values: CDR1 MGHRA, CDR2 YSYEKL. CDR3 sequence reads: CASSQDSRTQRGEQYF. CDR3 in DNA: TGCGCCAGCAGCCAAGACTCAAGGACGCAGAGGGGCGAGCAGTACTTC.

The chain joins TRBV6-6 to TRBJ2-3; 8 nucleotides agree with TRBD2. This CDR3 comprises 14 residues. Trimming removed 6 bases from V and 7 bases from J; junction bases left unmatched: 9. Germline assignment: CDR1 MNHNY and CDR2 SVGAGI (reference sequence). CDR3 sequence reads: CASRLPTSGYTQYF. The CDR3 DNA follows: TGTGCCAGCAGACTCCCTACTAGCGGTTATACGCAGTATTTT.

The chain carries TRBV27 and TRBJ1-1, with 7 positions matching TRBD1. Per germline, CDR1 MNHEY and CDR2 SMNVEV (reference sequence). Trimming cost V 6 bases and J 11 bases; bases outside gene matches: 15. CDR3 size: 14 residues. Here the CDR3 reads CASRVRVLTGTAFF. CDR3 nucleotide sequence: TGTGCCAGCAGAGTGAGGGTTTTGACAGGGACGGCTTTCTTT.

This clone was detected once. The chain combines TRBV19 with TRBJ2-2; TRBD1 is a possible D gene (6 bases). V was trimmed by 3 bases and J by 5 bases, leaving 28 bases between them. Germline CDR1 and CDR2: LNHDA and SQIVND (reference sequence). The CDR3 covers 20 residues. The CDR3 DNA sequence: TGTGCCAGTAGTATGTCGTTTTCGAGGGACAAGGGGCGAGGGACCGGGGAGCTGTTTTTT. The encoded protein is CASSMSFSRDKGRGTGELFF.

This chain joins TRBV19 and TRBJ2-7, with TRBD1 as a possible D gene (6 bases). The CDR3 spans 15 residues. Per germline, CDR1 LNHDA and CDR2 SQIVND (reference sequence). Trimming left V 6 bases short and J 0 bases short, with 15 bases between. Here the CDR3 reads CASRRGWDNSYEQYF. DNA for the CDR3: TGTGCCAGTAGGAGGGGCTGGGACAACTCCTACGAGCAGTACTTC.

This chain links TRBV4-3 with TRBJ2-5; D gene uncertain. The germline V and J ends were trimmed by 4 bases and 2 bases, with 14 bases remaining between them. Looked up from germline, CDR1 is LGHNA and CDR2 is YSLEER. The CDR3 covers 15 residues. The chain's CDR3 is CASSRHHGLQETQYF. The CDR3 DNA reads TGCGCCAGCAGCCGTCACCACGGCTTACAAGAGACCCAGTACTTC.

The CDR3, as DNA: TGTGCCAGTAGTATAGGGGGGACTGGACACTACGAGCAGTACTTC. This gives the protein CASSIGGTGHYEQYF. This chain links TRBV19 with TRBJ2-7, with D perhaps matching TRBD2 (6 bases). This CDR3 has 15 residues. Germline CDR1 reads LNHDA; CDR2 reads SQIVND (reference sequence). The ends were cut back, 1 base at V and 3 bases at J, with 13 bases in the middle.

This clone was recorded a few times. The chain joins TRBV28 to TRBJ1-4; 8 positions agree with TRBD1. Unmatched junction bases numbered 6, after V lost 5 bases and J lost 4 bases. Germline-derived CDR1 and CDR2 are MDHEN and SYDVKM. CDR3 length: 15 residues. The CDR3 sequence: CASSIPDRVNEKLFF. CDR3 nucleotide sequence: TGTGCCAGCAGTATCCCGGACAGGGTTAATGAAAAACTGTTTTTT.

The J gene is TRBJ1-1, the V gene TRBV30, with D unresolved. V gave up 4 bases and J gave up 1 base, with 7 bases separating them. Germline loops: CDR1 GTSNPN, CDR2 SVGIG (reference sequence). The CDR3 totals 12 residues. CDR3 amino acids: CAWNPANTEAFF. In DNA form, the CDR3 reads TGTGCCTGGAACCCGGCGAACACTGAAGCTTTCTTT.

CDR3 bases: TGTGCCAGCAGCTTAGCGCTAGCGACAGATACGCAGTATTTT. Its translation: CASSLALATDTQYF. The rearrangement uses TRBV7-9 and TRBJ2-3; the D gene is possibly TRBD2 (6 bases). V dropped 0 bases and J dropped 3 bases, with 7 bases sitting between them. Per germline, CDR1 SEHNR and CDR2 FQNEAQ (reference sequence). The CDR3 runs to 14 residues.